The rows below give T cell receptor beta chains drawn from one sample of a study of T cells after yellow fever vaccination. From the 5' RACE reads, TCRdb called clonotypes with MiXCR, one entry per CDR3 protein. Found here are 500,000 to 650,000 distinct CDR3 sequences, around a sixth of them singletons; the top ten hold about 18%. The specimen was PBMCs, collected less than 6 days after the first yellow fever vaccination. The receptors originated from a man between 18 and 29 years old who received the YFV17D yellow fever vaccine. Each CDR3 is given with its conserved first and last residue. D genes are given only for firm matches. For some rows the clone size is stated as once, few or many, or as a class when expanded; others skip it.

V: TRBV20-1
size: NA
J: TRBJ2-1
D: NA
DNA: TGCAGTGCTAGAGCTCTCGGTTCCTACAATGAGCAGTTCTTC
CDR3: CSARALGSYNEQFF

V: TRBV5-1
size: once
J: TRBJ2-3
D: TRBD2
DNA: TGCGCCAGCAGCTTGGACTCACTAGCGACCACAGATACGCAGTATTTT
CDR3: CASSLDSLATTDTQYF

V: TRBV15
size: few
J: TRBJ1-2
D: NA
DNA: TGTGCCACCAGCAGAGTGGACGGGAACTATGGCTACACCTTC
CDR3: CATSRVDGNYGYTF

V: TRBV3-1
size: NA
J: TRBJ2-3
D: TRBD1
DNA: TGTGCCAGCAGCCTACCCCGGGGACAGGGAATAGATACGCTGTATTTT
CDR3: CASSLPRGQGIDTLYF

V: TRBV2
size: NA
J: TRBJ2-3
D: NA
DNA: TGTGCCAGCAGTGACGGTGGTCGGGCAGATACGCAGTATTTT
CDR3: CASSDGGRADTQYF

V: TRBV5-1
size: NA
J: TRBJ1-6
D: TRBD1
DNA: TGCGCCAGCAGCTTCAATTGGCCGGGACAGGGATATTCACCCCTCCACTTT
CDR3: CASSFNWPGQGYSPLHF

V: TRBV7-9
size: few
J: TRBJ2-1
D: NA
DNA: TGTGCCAGCAGCTTAAATCCCGTGAATGAGCAGTTCTTC
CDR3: CASSLNPVNEQFF

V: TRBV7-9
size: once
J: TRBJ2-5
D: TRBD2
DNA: TGTGCCAGCAGATTCGGGACTAGCGGACAAGAGACCCAGTACTTC
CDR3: CASRFGTSGQETQYF

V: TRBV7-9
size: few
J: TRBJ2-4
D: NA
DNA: TGTGCCAGCAGCTTAGTTAAGCTAGCCAAAAACATTCAGTACTTC
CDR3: CASSLVKLAKNIQYF

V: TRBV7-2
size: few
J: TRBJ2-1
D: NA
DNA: TGTGCCAGCAGACCAATCCTCACTAACTACAATGAGCAGTTCTTC
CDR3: CASRPILTNYNEQFF